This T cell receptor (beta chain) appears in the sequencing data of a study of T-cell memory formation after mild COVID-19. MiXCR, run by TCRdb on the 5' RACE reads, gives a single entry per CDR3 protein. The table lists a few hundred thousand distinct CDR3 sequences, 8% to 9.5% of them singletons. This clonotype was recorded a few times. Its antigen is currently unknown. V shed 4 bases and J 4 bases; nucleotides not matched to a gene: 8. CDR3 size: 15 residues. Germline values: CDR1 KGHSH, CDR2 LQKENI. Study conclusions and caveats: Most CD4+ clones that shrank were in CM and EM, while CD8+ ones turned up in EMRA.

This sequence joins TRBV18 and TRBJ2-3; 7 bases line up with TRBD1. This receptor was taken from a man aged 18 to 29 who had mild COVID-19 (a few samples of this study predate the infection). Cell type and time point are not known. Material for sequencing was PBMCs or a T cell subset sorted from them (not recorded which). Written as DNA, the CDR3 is TGTGCCAGCTCACAGGACAGGTCCGTTCCAGATACGCAGTATTTT. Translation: CASSQDRSVPDTQYF.